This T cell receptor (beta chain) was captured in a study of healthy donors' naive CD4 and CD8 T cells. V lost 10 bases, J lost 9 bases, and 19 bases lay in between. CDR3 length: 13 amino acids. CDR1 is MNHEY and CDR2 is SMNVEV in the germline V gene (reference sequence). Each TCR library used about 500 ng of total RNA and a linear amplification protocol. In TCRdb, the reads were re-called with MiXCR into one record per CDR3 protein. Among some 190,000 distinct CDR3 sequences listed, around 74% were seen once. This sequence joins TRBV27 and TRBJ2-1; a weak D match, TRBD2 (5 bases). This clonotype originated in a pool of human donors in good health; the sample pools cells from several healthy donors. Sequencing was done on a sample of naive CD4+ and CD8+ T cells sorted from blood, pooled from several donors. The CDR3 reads CATAYGPGSEQFF. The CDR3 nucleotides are TGTGCCACGGCTTACGGCCCGGGAAGTGAGCAGTTCTTC.